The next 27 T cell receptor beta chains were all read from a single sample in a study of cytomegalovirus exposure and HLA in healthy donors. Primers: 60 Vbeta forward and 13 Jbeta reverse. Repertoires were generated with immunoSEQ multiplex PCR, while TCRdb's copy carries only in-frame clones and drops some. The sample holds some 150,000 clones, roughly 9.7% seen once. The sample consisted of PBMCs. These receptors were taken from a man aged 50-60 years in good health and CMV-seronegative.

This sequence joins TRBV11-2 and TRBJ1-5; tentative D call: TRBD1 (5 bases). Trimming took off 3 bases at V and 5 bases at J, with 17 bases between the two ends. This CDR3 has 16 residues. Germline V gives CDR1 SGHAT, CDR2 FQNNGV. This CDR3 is CASSLFGGNPDQPQHF. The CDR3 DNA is TGTGCCAGCAGCTTGTTCGGGGGGAACCCCGATCAGCCCCAGCATTTT.

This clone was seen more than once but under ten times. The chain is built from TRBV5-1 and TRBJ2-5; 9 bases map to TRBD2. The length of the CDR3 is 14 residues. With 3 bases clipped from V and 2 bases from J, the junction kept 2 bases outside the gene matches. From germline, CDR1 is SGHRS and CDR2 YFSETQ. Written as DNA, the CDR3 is TGCGCCAGCAGCTCGACTAGCGGACAAGAGACCCAGTACTTC. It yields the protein CASSSTSGQETQYF.

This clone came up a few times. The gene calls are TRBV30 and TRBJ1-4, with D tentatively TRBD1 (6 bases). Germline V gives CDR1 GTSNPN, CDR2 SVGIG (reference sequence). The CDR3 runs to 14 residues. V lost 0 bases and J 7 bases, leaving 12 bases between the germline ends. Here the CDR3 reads CAWSVGGATEKLFF. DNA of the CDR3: TGTGCCTGGAGTGTTGGGGGCGCGACTGAAAAACTGTTTTTT.

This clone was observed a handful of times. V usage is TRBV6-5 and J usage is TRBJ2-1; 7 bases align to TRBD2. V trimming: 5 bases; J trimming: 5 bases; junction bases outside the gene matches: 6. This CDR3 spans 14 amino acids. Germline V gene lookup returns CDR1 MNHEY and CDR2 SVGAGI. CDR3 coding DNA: TGTGCCAGCAGTAGGCAGGGAGGGAACAATGAGCAGTTCTTC. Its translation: CASSRQGGNNEQFF.

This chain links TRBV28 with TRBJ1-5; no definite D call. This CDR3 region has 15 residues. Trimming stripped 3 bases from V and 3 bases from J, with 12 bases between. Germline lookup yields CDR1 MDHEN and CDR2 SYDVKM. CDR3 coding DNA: TGTGCCAGCAGTTTGTCGGGAGACTCCAATCAGCCCCAGCATTTT. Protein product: CASSLSGDSNQPQHF.

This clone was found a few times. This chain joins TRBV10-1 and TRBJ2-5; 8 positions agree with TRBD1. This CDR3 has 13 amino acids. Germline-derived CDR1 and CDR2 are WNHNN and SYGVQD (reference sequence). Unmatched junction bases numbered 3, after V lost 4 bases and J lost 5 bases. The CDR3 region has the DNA TGCGCCAGCAGTGGACAGGGGACGGAGACCCAGTACTTC. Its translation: CASSGQGTETQYF.

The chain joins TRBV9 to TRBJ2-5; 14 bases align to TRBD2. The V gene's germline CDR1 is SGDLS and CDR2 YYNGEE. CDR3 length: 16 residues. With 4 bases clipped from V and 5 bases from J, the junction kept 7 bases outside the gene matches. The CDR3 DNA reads TGTGCCAGCAGCTTATGGACTAGCGGGAGGTCGGAGACCCAGTACTTC. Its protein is CASSLWTSGRSETQYF.

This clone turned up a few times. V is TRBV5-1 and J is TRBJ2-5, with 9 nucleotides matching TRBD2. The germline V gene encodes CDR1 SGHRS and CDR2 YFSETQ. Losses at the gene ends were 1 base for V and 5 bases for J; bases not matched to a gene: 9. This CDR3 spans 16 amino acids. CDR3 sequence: CASSLQGQRGAETQYF. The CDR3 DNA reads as TGCGCCAGCAGCTTGCAGGGGCAGCGGGGGGCTGAGACCCAGTACTTC.

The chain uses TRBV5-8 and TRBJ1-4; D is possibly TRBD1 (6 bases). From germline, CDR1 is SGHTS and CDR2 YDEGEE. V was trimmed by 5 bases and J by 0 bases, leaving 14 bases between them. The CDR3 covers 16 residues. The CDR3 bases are TGTGCCAGCAGAAGGGGACAAGGAACAACTAATGAAAAACTGTTTTTT. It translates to CASRRGQGTTNEKLFF.

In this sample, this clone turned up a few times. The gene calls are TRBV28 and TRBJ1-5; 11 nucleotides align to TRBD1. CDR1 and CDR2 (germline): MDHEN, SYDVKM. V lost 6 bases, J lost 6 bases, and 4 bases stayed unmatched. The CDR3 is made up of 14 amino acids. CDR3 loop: CASSSGTGGQPQHF. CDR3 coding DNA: TGTGCCAGCAGCTCCGGGACAGGGGGTCAGCCCCAGCATTTT.

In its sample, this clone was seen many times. CDR3 coding DNA: TGTGCCAGCAGCCCGGGGACAGTGAGCACAGATACGCAGTATTTT. Translated: CASSPGTVSTDTQYF. The rearrangement uses TRBV4-2 and TRBJ2-3; 7 positions match TRBD1. The CDR3 has 15 amino acids. The germline CDR1 and CDR2 sequences are LGHNA and YNFKEQ. V lost 4 bases, J lost 0 bases, and 4 bases stayed unmatched.

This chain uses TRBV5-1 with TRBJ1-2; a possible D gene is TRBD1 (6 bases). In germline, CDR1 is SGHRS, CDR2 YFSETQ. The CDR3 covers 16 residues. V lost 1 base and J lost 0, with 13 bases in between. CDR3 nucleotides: TGCGCCAGCAGCTTGCAGGGACAACCCGCTAACTATGGCTACACCTTC. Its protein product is CASSLQGQPANYGYTF.

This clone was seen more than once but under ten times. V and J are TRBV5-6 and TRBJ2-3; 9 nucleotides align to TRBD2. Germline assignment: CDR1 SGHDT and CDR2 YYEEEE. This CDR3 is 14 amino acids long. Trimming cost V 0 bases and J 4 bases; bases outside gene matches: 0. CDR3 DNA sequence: TGTGCCAGCAGCTTGGGACTAGCGGCAGATACGCAGTATTTT. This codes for CASSLGLAADTQYF.

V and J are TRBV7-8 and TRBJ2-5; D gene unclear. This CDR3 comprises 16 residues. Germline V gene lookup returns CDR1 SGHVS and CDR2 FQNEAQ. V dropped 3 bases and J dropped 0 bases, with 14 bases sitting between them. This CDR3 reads CASSLWAPLYQETQYF. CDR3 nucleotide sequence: TGTGCCAGCAGCTTGTGGGCCCCCCTGTACCAAGAGACCCAGTACTTC.

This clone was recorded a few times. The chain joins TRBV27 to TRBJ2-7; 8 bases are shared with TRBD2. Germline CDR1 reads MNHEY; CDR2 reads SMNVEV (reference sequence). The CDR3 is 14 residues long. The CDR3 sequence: CASQVAGYSYEQYF. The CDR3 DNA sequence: TGTGCTAGTCAGGTAGCGGGGTACTCCTACGAGCAGTACTTC.

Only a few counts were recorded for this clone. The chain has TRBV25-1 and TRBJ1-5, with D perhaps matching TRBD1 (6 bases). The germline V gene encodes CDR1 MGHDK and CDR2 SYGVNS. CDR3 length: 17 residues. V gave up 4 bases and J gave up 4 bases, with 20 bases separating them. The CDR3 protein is CASSGTPRGQPNQPQHF. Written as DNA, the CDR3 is TGTGCCAGCAGTGGAACTCCGCGAGGACAGCCTAATCAGCCCCAGCATTTT.

The DNA for the CDR3 is TGTGCCAGCAGCCTAGCGGGCTCCTACAATGAGCAGTTCTTC. The encoded protein is CASSLAGSYNEQFF. The J gene is TRBJ2-1, the V gene TRBV6-6; 8 bases are shared with TRBD2. The CDR3 has 14 amino acids. Germline CDR1 and CDR2: MNHNY and SVGAGI (reference sequence). Trimming cost V 6 bases and J 0 bases; bases outside gene matches: 1.

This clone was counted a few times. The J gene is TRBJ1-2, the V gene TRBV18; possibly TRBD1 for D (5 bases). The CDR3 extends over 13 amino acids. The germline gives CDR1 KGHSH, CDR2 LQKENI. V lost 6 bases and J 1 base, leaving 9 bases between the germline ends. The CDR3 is CASSQDSNYGYTF. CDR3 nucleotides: TGTGCCAGCTCCCAAGACAGTAACTATGGCTACACCTTC.

Here the CDR3 DNA reads TGTGCCAGCAGCTTCTGGGGGCGGCCCTACGAGCAGTACTTC. It specifies CASSFWGRPYEQYF. The chain links TRBV7-6 to TRBJ2-7; TRBD1 is a possible D gene (6 bases). V was cut by 3 bases and J by 2 bases, with 11 bases left in between. CDR1 and CDR2 (germline): SGHVS, FNYEAQ. This CDR3 comprises 14 residues.

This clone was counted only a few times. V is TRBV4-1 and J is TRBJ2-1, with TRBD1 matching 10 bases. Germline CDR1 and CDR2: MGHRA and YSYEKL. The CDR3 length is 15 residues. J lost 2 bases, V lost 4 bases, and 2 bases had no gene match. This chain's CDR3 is CASSRGQGAYNEQFF. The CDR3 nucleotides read TGCGCCAGCAGCCGAGGACAGGGGGCCTACAATGAGCAGTTCTTC.

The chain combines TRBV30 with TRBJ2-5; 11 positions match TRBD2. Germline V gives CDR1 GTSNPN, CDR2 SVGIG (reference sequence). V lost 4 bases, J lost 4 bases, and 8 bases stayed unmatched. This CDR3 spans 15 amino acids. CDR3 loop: CAWNPSGRPRETQYF. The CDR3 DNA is TGTGCCTGGAATCCTAGCGGGAGGCCGAGAGAGACCCAGTACTTC.

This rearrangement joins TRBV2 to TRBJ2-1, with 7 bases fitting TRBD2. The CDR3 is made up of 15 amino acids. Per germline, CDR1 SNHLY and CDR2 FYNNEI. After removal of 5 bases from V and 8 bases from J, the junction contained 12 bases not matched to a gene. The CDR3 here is CASSPQAGLMDEQFF. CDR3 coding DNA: TGTGCCAGCAGTCCCCAAGCGGGGCTTATGGATGAGCAGTTCTTC.

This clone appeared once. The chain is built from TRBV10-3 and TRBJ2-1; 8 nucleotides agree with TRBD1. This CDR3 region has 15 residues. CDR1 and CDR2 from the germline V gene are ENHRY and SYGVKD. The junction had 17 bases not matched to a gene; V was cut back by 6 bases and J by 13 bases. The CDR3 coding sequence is TGTGCCATCAGATCCGGGACAGGCTACCAAGAGACCCAGTTCTTC. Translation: CAIRSGTGYQETQFF.

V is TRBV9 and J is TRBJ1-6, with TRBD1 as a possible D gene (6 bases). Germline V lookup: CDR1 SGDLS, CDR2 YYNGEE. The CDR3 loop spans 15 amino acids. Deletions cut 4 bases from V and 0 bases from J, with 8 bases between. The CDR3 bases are TGTGCCAGCAGCACGGACAGCTCCTATAATTCACCCCTCCACTTT. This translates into CASSTDSSYNSPLHF.

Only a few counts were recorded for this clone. CDR3 nucleotides: TGTGCCAGCAGCATTGACGACAGGGTTTGGTACGAGCAGTACTTC. Its protein product is CASSIDDRVWYEQYF. The chain employs TRBV11-2 and TRBJ2-7; 7 nucleotides agree with TRBD1. This CDR3 has 15 residues. The germline CDR1 and CDR2 sequences are SGHAT and FQNNGV. J lost 4 bases, V lost 5 bases, and 11 bases had no gene match.

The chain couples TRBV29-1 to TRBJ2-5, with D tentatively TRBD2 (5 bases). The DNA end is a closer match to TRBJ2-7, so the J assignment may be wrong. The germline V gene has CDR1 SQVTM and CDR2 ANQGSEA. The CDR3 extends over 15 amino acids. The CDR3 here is CSVDWRKETTYEQYF. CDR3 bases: TGCAGCGTTGATTGGCGGAAAGAGACTACCTACGAGCAGTACTTC.

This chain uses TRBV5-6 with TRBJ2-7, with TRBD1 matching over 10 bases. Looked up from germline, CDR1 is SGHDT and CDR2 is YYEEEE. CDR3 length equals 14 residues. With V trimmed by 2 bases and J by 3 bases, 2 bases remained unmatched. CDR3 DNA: TGTGCCAGCAGCTTCTGGACAGGGGGCTACGAGCAGTACTTC. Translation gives CASSFWTGGYEQYF.